The 27 T cell receptor beta chains reported below all come from one sample, sequenced in a study of molecular identifiers for immune sequencing clone quantification. TCRdb re-called the PCR reads with MiXCR, one entry per CDR3 protein. Of 60,000 to 70,000 distinct CDR3 sequences detected, less than 20% appear once; the ten largest clones hold under 1.5%. Sequencing was performed on naive CD8+ T cells from blood, with Jurkat cell RNA spiked in. Noted subset: FACS-sorted CD8+CD4-CCR7+CD45RA+ naive T cells. Receptors were obtained from a human donor in good health. Some libraries in this study had Jurkat cell RNA spiked in.

There are many counts of this clonotype. The V call is TRBV7-8, the J call TRBJ2-1; TRBD2 aligns across 13 bases. This CDR3 region has 18 residues. The germline gives CDR1 SGHVS, CDR2 FQNEAQ. With 1 base clipped from V and 10 bases from J, the junction kept 13 bases outside the gene matches. The CDR3 nucleotides read TGTGCCAGCAGCTTAGAAGCTGGAGGGGGACTAGCGGGAAAAGAGCAGTTCTTC. Translation gives CASSLEAGGGLAGKEQFF.

This clonotype was seen repeatedly, ten times or more. The chain couples TRBV7-9 to TRBJ1-2; tentative D call: TRBD1 (5 bases). From germline, CDR1 is SEHNR and CDR2 FQNEAQ (reference sequence). The CDR3 has 16 amino acids. With 5 bases removed from V and 1 base from J, the gap between germline ends came to 17 bases. The CDR3 here is CASSRISVGHNYGYTF. The CDR3 DNA sequence: TGTGCCAGCAGCCGCATAAGCGTAGGACATAACTATGGCTACACCTTC.

This clonotype appeared many times. The rearrangement links TRBV5-6 to TRBJ1-1; TRBD1 agrees at 9 bases. This CDR3 contains 14 residues. V shed 4 bases, J shed 4 bases, and the junction held 5 bases outside the gene matches. Per the germline V gene, CDR1 is SGHDT and CDR2 is YYEEEE. CDR3 coding DNA: TGTGCCAGCAGCGGGACAGGGAGGATCACTGAAGCTTTCTTT. This translates into CASSGTGRITEAFF. Full variable domain (missing parts from reference TRBV5-6 and TRBJ1-1): DAGVTQSPTHLIKTRGQQVTLRCSPKSGHDTVSWYQQALGQGPQFIFQYYEEEERQRGNFPDRFSGHQFPNYSSELNVNALLLGDSALYLCASSGTGRITEAFFGQGTRLTVV.

The chain carries TRBV19 and TRBJ2-1; 7 bases agree with TRBD2. The germline V gene encodes CDR1 LNHDA and CDR2 SQIVND (reference sequence). This CDR3 comprises 15 residues. V was pared by 2 bases and J by 7 bases, with 8 bases of the junction left unmatched. The CDR3: CASSILGEGLNEQFF. DNA of the CDR3: TGTGCCAGTAGTATACTGGGGGAGGGCCTTAATGAGCAGTTCTTC. Full variable domain (rest looked up from reference TRBV19 and TRBJ2-1): DGGITQSPKYLFRKEGQNVTLSCEQNLNHDAMYWYRQDPGQGLRLIYYSQIVNDFQKGDIAEGYSVSREKKESFPLTVTSAQKNPTAFYLCASSILGEGLNEQFFGPGTRLTVL.

The sample holds a few counts of this clonotype. V is TRBV11-2 and J is TRBJ2-7; the match to TRBD2 covers 7 bases. CDR1 and CDR2 (germline): SGHAT, FQNNGV. The CDR3 is made up of 15 amino acids. J was trimmed by 3 bases and V by 0 bases; bases with no gene match: 5. In DNA, the CDR3 is TGTGCCAGCAGCTTAGAGACGGGGGGATTCTACGAGCAGTACTTC. Translating it yields CASSLETGGFYEQYF.

This clonotype was picked up many times. The chain is built from TRBV7-9 and TRBJ2-6, with 9 bases fitting TRBD1. The germline V gene has CDR1 SEHNR and CDR2 FQNEAQ (reference sequence). The CDR3 loop spans 18 amino acids. Trimming cost V 5 bases and J 1 base; bases outside gene matches: 9. The CDR3 is CASSPRGTGLSGANVLTF. As DNA, the CDR3 is TGTGCCAGCAGCCCGAGAGGGACAGGGCTATCTGGGGCCAACGTCCTGACTTTC.

V is TRBV27 and J is TRBJ2-2; D is ambiguous. V lost 6 bases, J lost 4 bases, and 12 bases lay in between. Germline V gene sequence: CDR1 MNHEY, CDR2 SMNVEV (reference sequence). The CDR3 totals 14 residues. The CDR3 here is CASSLLYPTGELFF. The CDR3, as DNA: TGTGCCAGCAGCCTACTATACCCCACCGGGGAGCTGTTTTTT.

Ten or more counts support this clonotype. The chain employs TRBV10-2 and TRBJ2-1; 12 nucleotides match TRBD2. CDR1 and CDR2 from the germline V gene are WSHSY and SAAADI. CDR3 length: 14 residues. With V trimmed by 7 bases and J by 9 bases, 7 bases remained unmatched. This chain's CDR3 is CASILAGGPGEQFF. As DNA, the CDR3 is TGCGCCAGCATTCTAGCGGGAGGGCCGGGTGAGCAGTTCTTC.

This clonotype showed up many times. The chain has TRBV2 and TRBJ2-7, with 7 bases matching TRBD1. Germline V gene lookup returns CDR1 SNHLY and CDR2 FYNNEI. This CDR3 spans 15 amino acids. Trimming at V came to 5 bases and at J to 2 bases, leaving 9 bases not matched to a gene. The chain's CDR3 is CASSKTGSGPYEQYF. The CDR3, as DNA: TGTGCCAGCAGTAAGACAGGGAGTGGGCCCTACGAGCAGTACTTC.

This clonotype was seen at least ten times. The chain has TRBV5-1 and TRBJ2-7, with D perhaps TRBD1 or TRBD2 (5 bases each). V gave up 5 bases and J gave up 0 bases, with 15 bases separating them. This CDR3 comprises 15 residues. Germline-derived CDR1 and CDR2 are SGHRS and YFSETQ. Written as DNA, the CDR3 is TGCGCCAGCAGGTCCGGGACGGGACCCTCCTACGAGCAGTACTTC. The encoded protein is CASRSGTGPSYEQYF.

The sample holds many counts of this clonotype. This chain joins TRBV13 and TRBJ2-5; perhaps TRBD2 as D (5 bases). CDR1 and CDR2 (germline): PRHDT, FYEKMQ (reference sequence). V dropped 0 bases and J dropped 4 bases, with 12 bases sitting between them. This CDR3 has 15 residues. The CDR3 region has the DNA TGTGCCAGCAGCTTAGGACCCCTAGCATCAGAGACCCAGTACTTC. Translated: CASSLGPLASETQYF.

In its sample, this clonotype was seen many times. The chain uses TRBV6-1 and TRBJ2-1; D is unresolved. The CDR3 length is 11 residues. CDR1 and CDR2 from the germline V gene are MNHNS and SASEGT. V lost 2 bases, J lost 5 bases, and 1 base lay in between. In nucleotides, the CDR3 is TGTGCCAGCAGTGAAAACAATGAGCAGTTCTTC. Encoded protein: CASSENNEQFF.

A remark on this clonotype: Since the CDR3 does not end with the conserved phenylalanine or tryptophan, this likely comes from a read error. The gene calls are TRBV6-6 and TRBJ2-7, with TRBD2 matching 11 bases. The germline V gene encodes CDR1 MNHNY and CDR2 SVGAGI (reference sequence). The CDR3 spans 14 residues. J was trimmed by 2 bases and V by 5 bases; bases with no gene match: 2. CDR3 DNA sequence: TGTGCCAGCAGTCTAGCGGGAGGAACCTACGAGCAGTACCTC. As protein: CASSLAGGTYEQYL.

This clonotype was detected ten times or more. This sequence joins TRBV4-2 and TRBJ1-4; D is ambiguous. Per germline, CDR1 LGHNA and CDR2 YNFKEQ. The CDR3 is 15 residues long. V lost 4 bases and J 0 bases, leaving 9 bases between the germline ends. CDR3 DNA: TGTGCCAGCAGCCCAAGGGTCACAACTAATGAAAAACTGTTTTTT. This translates into CASSPRVTTNEKLFF.

This clonotype appeared many times. The chain combines TRBV7-9 with TRBJ2-3, with 8 bases identical to TRBD2. The CDR3 is made up of 16 amino acids. The trim removed 4 bases at V and 5 bases at J, leaving 11 bases unmatched. The germline CDR1 and CDR2 sequences are SEHNR and FQNEAQ (reference sequence). The CDR3 loop is CASSSVLSGSRDTQYF. DNA for the CDR3: TGTGCCAGCAGCTCTGTCCTCAGCGGGAGTCGAGATACGCAGTATTTT. The variable domain in full, with the rest retrieved from reference TRBV7-9 and TRBJ2-3, is DTGVSQNPRHKITKRGQNVTFRCDPISEHNRLYWYRQTLGQGPEFLTYFQNEAQLEKSRLLSDRFSAERPKGSFSTLEIQRTEQGDSAMYLCASSSVLSGSRDTQYFGPGTRLTVL.

There are many counts of this clonotype. The chain links TRBV7-8 to TRBJ2-7; D call uncertain. Germline V gives CDR1 SGHVS, CDR2 FQNEAQ. Trimming took off 5 bases at V and 4 bases at J, with 18 bases between the two ends. The CDR3 consists of 15 residues. DNA for the CDR3: TGTGCCAGCAGCCCATTCCCCAAAGGCGGTTACGAGCAGTACTTC. Its protein is CASSPFPKGGYEQYF.

In this sample, this clonotype turned up many times. V and J are TRBV29-1 and TRBJ2-3; tentatively, D is TRBD2 (6 bases). The V gene lost 7 bases and the J gene lost 0 bases, with 14 bases spanning the gap. The germline V gene has CDR1 SQVTM and CDR2 ANQGSEA. The CDR3 covers 14 residues. Here the CDR3 reads CSGSGPASTDTQYF. For the CDR3, the DNA is TGCAGCGGCAGCGGGCCAGCTAGCACAGATACGCAGTATTTT.

This clonotype was seen only a few times. The chain links TRBV24-1 to TRBJ2-3, with 7 bases that match TRBD1. The CDR3 covers 13 residues. The germline V gene encodes CDR1 KGHDR and CDR2 SFDVKD. V was pared by 7 bases and J by 4 bases, with 4 bases of the junction left unmatched. The CDR3 bases are TGTGCCACCAGGACAGGGTATGCAGATACGCAGTATTTT. This gives the protein CATRTGYADTQYF.

About this clonotype: It may be a read error: a sequence one base away is much more abundant. The chain combines TRBV19 with TRBJ1-4; D call uncertain. This CDR3 has 16 amino acids. The germline V gene has CDR1 LNHDA and CDR2 SQIVND (reference sequence). V dropped 3 bases and J dropped 7 bases, with 18 bases sitting between them. The CDR3 here is CASSILGQPFSEKLFF. The CDR3 region has the DNA TGTGCCAGTAGTATTTTGGGCCAGCCGTTTAGTGAAAAACTGTTTTTT. Full variable domain (rest looked up from reference TRBV19 and TRBJ1-4): DGGITQSPKYLFRKEGQNVTLSCEQNLNHDAMYWYRQDPGQGLRLIYYSQIVNDFQKGDIAEGYSVSREKKESFPLTVTSAQKNPTAFYLCASSILGQPFSEKLFFGSGTQLSVL.

There are many counts of this clonotype. This rearrangement joins TRBV3-1 to TRBJ2-5; 9 bases line up with TRBD1. The germline CDR1 and CDR2 sequences are LGHDT and YNNKEL (reference sequence). J lost 5 bases, V lost 4 bases, and 5 bases had no gene match. This CDR3 region has 14 residues. CDR3 nucleotide sequence: TGTGCCAGCAGCCCGGGACAGGGCATGGAGACCCAGTACTTC. It is translated as CASSPGQGMETQYF.

The V call is TRBV6-5, the J call TRBJ2-1; D is uncertain. The CDR3 runs 13 residues. Germline lookup yields CDR1 MNHEY and CDR2 SVGAGI. Trimming stripped 6 bases from V and 7 bases from J, with 13 bases between. In DNA form, the CDR3 reads TGTGCCAGCAGCATTGACGAAGGTAATGAGCAGTTCTTC. Translating gives CASSIDEGNEQFF.

This clonotype came up many times. CDR3: CASNIGSNTEAFF. In DNA form, the CDR3 reads TGTGCCAGCAACATAGGTTCGAACACTGAAGCTTTCTTT. The rearrangement uses TRBV6-2 or TRBV6-3 and TRBJ1-1; D remains ambiguous. The CDR3 loop spans 13 amino acids. CDR1 MNHEY and CDR2 SVGEGT come from the germline V gene. Trimming took off 7 bases at V and 1 base at J, with 10 bases between the two ends.

The rearrangement links TRBV27 to TRBJ1-4; D is possibly TRBD1 (5 bases). This CDR3 comprises 14 residues. Germline values: CDR1 MNHEY, CDR2 SMNVEV (reference sequence). V lost 6 bases and J lost 8, with 16 bases in between. In nucleotides, the CDR3 is TGTGCCAGCAGCCCAACTTCAGGGAGGGAAAAACTGTTTTTT. Its protein product is CASSPTSGREKLFF.

This clonotype was seen repeatedly, ten times or more. The chain joins TRBV27 to TRBJ1-2, with 9 bases identical to TRBD1. Trimming at V came to 6 bases and at J to 2 bases, leaving 7 bases not matched to a gene. The CDR3 extends over 15 amino acids. Germline loops: CDR1 MNHEY, CDR2 SMNVEV (reference sequence). The CDR3 loop reads CASRPLGQGNYGYTF. In DNA, the CDR3 is TGTGCCAGCAGACCCCTAGGACAGGGGAACTATGGCTACACCTTC.

This rearrangement joins TRBV5-6 to TRBJ1-2; D unresolved. Trimming left V 3 bases short and J 4 bases short, with 16 bases between. The V gene's germline CDR1 is SGHDT and CDR2 YYEEEE. This CDR3 contains 15 residues. The CDR3 bases are TGTGCCAGCAGCTCTGAGGCTGGAGACGGCTATGGCTACACCTTC. Its translation is CASSSEAGDGYGYTF.

As regards this clonotype: One end of the junction fails to match germline, which may point to a read error. The genes are TRBV7-8 and TRBJ2-1; 13 nucleotides align to TRBD2. This CDR3 contains 21 residues. The germline V gene has CDR1 SGHVS and CDR2 FQNEAQ. CDR3: CASSLGLTSGRTESSHNEQSF. DNA for the CDR3: TGTGCCAGCAGCTTAGGCCTGACTAGCGGGAGGACGGAAAGCTCCCACAATGAGCAGTCCTTC.

To note about this clonotype: This may arise from a read error, as a much more abundant clone is one base away. The chain employs TRBV5-1 and TRBJ1-2; D not resolved. Germline V gene data show CDR1 as SGHRS and CDR2 as YFSETQ. There are 13 residues in the CDR3. In nucleotides, the CDR3 is TGCGCCGGCAGCTTGAACAGTAACTATGGCTACACCTTC. Amino acids: CAGSLNSNYGYTF.